The clone carrying this T cell receptor beta chain has a handful of counts. What it binds is unknown. These data come from a study of identical twins. Study-wide results and caveats: Monozygotic twin pairs showed more out-of-frame TCR alpha sharing than models estimated. Instead of following the same donors, the conclusions were based on cross-sectional statistical analysis. Partial confounding of zero-insertion analyses by invariant MAIT and iNKT cells was possible. Excess sharing by twins proved weaker in beta out-of-frame sequences.

TCRdb ran MiXCR on the 5' RACE reads and lists one entry per CDR3 protein. The sample comprises about 100,000 distinct CDR3 sequences, roughly 6% of which are singletons, and 10% to 15% rests with the top ten. Germline loops: CDR1 SGHKS, CDR2 YYEKEE (reference sequence). J was trimmed by 7 bases and V by 4 bases; bases with no gene match: 10. The CDR3 is 14 residues long. Sequenced material: memory T cells sorted from blood. This chain links TRBV5-5 with TRBJ2-7; TRBD2 matches 8 bases. This TCR derives from a woman between 45 and 65 years old in good health. The CDR3 bases are TGTGCCAGCAGCCCGCCGGGGGGGGCGCGAGAGCAGTACTTC. Its protein is CASSPPGGAREQYF.